The 15 T cell receptor beta chains below come from one sample, sequenced in a study of STAT3 mutations in large granular lymphocyte leukemia. Using immunoSEQ multiplex PCR, the repertoire was profiled, and TCRdb retains in-frame clones only, with some absent. The data hold about 5,200 clones, with 70% to 85% observed a single time. Study-wide points: Every T-cell large granular lymphocyte leukemia patient had at least one immunodominant TCR beta clonotype.

The antigens of these receptors remain unknown. The sequenced material came from PBMCs. Receptor source: a human donor with T large granular lymphocyte leukemia. Some clones in this sample may be carry-over from other donors' samples.

This clone was counted only a few times. This chain links TRBV30 with TRBJ2-7; weak D call: TRBD2 (6 bases). Germline V CDR1 and CDR2: GTSNPN, SVGIG (reference sequence). The CDR3 runs 14 residues. V lost 0 bases to trimming and J lost 8 bases, with 17 bases between them. The CDR3 loop is CAWSVPGLPTQQYF. The CDR3 DNA follows: TGTGCCTGGAGTGTACCCGGACTACCTACGCAGCAGTACTTC.

The chain joins TRBV4-3 to TRBJ1-2; D perhaps matches TRBD1 (6 bases). CDR3 length: 14 residues. CDR1 and CDR2 (germline): LGHNA, YSLEER. V lost 3 bases and J lost 3, with 11 bases in between. The CDR3 DNA sequence: TGCGCCAGCAGCCATGATTGGACAGACTATGGCTACACCTTC. Translation gives CASSHDWTDYGYTF.

This rearrangement joins TRBV7-9 to TRBJ2-7; D may be TRBD2 (7 bases). Trimming took off 1 base at V and 0 bases at J, with 13 bases between the two ends. Germline V gene data show CDR1 as SEHNR and CDR2 as FQNEAQ (reference sequence). The CDR3 extends over 16 amino acids. The CDR3 DNA reads as TGTGCCAGCAGCTTAGGGGGGGGCAGGGTCTCCTACGAGCAGTACTTC. This codes for CASSLGGGRVSYEQYF.

This chain connects TRBV7-8 to TRBJ2-7, with 10 bases fitting TRBD1. The V and J ends lost 5 bases and 3 bases, in that order; junction bases with no gene match: 10. Germline CDR1 SGHVS, CDR2 FQNEAQ. The CDR3 length is 16 residues. CDR3 bases: TGTGCCAGCAGCCGTTTTTTCGGACAGGGGGGCTACGAGCAGTACTTC. This encodes CASSRFFGQGGYEQYF.

The chain recombines TRBV30 with TRBJ2-7; D could derive from TRBD1 or TRBD2 (6 bases each). This CDR3 spans 14 amino acids. Germline CDR1 and CDR2: GTSNPN and SVGIG (reference sequence). With 5 bases removed from V and 4 bases from J, the gap between germline ends came to 18 bases. CDR3 sequence: CAWGGQGFVYEQYF. The CDR3 nucleotides read TGTGCCTGGGGGGGGCAGGGTTTTGTTTACGAGCAGTACTTC.

The chain recombines TRBV5-4 with TRBJ1-3; a possible D gene is TRBD1 (5 bases). This CDR3 is built from 15 residues. Germline CDR1 reads SGHNT; CDR2 reads YYREEE (reference sequence). Between the trimmed V and J ends, which lost 4 bases and 2 bases, there was a span of 13 bases. DNA of the CDR3: TGTGCCAGCAGCATTAGTCCAGGGACTGGAAACACCATATATTTT. This translates into CASSISPGTGNTIYF.

The chain is built from TRBV4-1 and TRBJ2-1; TRBD1 aligns across 10 bases. Germline V gene lookup returns CDR1 MGHRA and CDR2 YSYEKL. Trimming took 0 bases from V and 3 from J; bases not matched to a gene: 11. The CDR3 is made up of 19 amino acids. CDR3 DNA: TGCGCCAGCAGCCAAGATTCCCTCGGGACAGGGGTCGACTACAATGAGCAGTTCTTC. Protein product: CASSQDSLGTGVDYNEQFF.

The gene calls are TRBV5-1 and TRBJ2-1; D gene uncertain. This CDR3 contains 16 residues. The V gene lost 5 bases and the J gene lost 1 base, with 16 bases spanning the gap. Germline assignment: CDR1 SGHRS and CDR2 YFSETQ. The CDR3 DNA reads as TGCGCCAGCAGGGACCCTTTGGGCTCTTCCTACAATGAGCAGTTCTTC. It translates to CASRDPLGSSYNEQFF. Full variable domain (rest looked up from reference TRBV5-1 and TRBJ2-1): KAGVTQTPRYLIKTRGQQVTLSCSPISGHRSVSWYQQTPGQGLQFLFEYFSETQRNKGNFPGRFSGRQFSNSRSEMNVSTLELGDSALYLCASRDPLGSSYNEQFFGPGTRLTVL.

The rearrangement joins TRBV5-4 to TRBJ2-1; 8 nucleotides align to TRBD2. Germline-derived CDR1 and CDR2 are SGHNT and YYREEE (reference sequence). The CDR3 has 14 amino acids. The junction had 9 bases not matched to a gene; V was cut back by 4 bases and J by 9 bases. The CDR3 protein is CASSREFGGGEQFF. The CDR3 DNA sequence: TGTGCCAGCAGCCGGGAATTCGGGGGGGGTGAGCAGTTCTTC.

V gene TRBV7-9 combines with J gene TRBJ1-1; D is unclear. V shed 2 bases and J shed 0 bases, with 1 base lying between them. The CDR3 has 12 amino acids. From germline, CDR1 is SEHNR and CDR2 FQNEAQ (reference sequence). CDR3 coding DNA: TGTGCCAGCAGCTTAATGAACACTGAAGCTTTCTTT. It encodes CASSLMNTEAFF.

The chain uses TRBV4-2 and TRBJ2-3; tentatively, D is TRBD1 or TRBD2 (5 bases each). V was shortened by 0 bases and J by 2 bases, with 9 bases between the two germline ends. This CDR3 spans 15 amino acids. Germline loops: CDR1 LGHNA, CDR2 YNFKEQ. As DNA, the CDR3 is TGTGCCAGCAGCCAAGATCTGGGGACCACAGATACGCAGTATTTT. Translated: CASSQDLGTTDTQYF.

The chain carries TRBV5-1 and TRBJ1-2; 8 positions agree with TRBD1. The germline gives CDR1 SGHRS, CDR2 YFSETQ. The J segment lost 8 bases and the V segment lost 1 base, leaving 4 bases of the junction unmatched. The CDR3 loop spans 13 amino acids. The CDR3 sequence is CASSLQGASGYTF. The CDR3 DNA is TGCGCCAGCAGCTTGCAGGGGGCCTCGGGCTACACCTTC. Supplemented by reference TRBV5-1 and TRBJ1-2, the full variable domain reads KAGVTQTPRYLIKTRGQQVTLSCSPISGHRSVSWYQQTPGQGLQFLFEYFSETQRNKGNFPGRFSGRQFSNSRSEMNVSTLELGDSALYLCASSLQGASGYTFGSGTRLTVV.

The V gene is TRBV7-9, the J gene TRBJ2-2, with 7 bases identical to TRBD1. Trimming removed 8 bases from V and 4 bases from J; junction bases left unmatched: 4. The germline V gene has CDR1 SEHNR and CDR2 FQNEAQ (reference sequence). This CDR3 has 13 amino acids. Here the CDR3 DNA reads TGTGCCAGCGACAGGGATCTCACCGGGGAGCTGTTTTTT. This codes for CASDRDLTGELFF.

This clone was counted a single time. The V gene is TRBV5-4, the J gene TRBJ1-4; 12 nucleotides agree with TRBD1. This CDR3 has 18 residues. J gave up 5 bases and V 2 bases, and 10 bases lay outside the gene matches. Germline CDR1 is SGHNT and CDR2 is YYREEE (reference sequence). CDR3: CASSFPGTGGGPNEKLFF. CDR3 nucleotide sequence: TGTGCCAGCAGCTTCCCCGGGACAGGGGGCGGTCCGAATGAAAAACTGTTTTTT.

This chain links TRBV6-1 with TRBJ2-3; D may correspond to TRBD1 or TRBD2 (5 bases each). This CDR3 region has 15 residues. With 1 base removed from V and 1 base from J, the gap between germline ends came to 9 bases. CDR1 and CDR2 (germline): MNHNS, SASEGT. DNA for the CDR3: TGTGCCAGCAGTGAAGAGCTGGGGGGCACAGATACGCAGTATTTT. Translating gives CASSEELGGTDTQYF.